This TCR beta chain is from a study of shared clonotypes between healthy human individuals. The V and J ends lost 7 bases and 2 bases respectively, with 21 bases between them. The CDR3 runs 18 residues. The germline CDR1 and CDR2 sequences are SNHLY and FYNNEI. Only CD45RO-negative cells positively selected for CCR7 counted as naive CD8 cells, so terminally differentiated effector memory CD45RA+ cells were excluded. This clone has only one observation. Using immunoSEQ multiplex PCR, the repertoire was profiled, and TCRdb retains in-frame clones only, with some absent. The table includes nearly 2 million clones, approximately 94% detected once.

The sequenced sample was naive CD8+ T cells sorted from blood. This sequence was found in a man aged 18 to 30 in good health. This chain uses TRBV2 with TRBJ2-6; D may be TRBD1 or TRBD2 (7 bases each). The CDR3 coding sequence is TGTGCCAGCAACTCATATCAGGGGGGGGACCCTGGGGCCAACGTCCTGACTTTC. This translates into CASNSYQGGDPGANVLTF.